Listed below are T cell receptor beta chains from one sample, sequenced in a study of T-cell reconstitution after alpha-beta-depleted transplantation in children. From the PCR reads, TCRdb called clonotypes with MiXCR, one entry per CDR3 protein. This table holds about half a million distinct CDR3 sequences, about 12% found once. The material sequenced was PBMCs from the stem cell graft donor, taken from the stem cell graft. Receptor source: a human donor who donated a stem cell graft to a child with combined immunodeficiency. CDR3s include the opening cysteine and the closing phenylalanine or tryptophan. The D gene is left open where the match is weak. Clone size, where shown, is once, few, many, or a class for clones that have expanded.

few	TRBV6-1	TRBD2	13	TRBJ2-3	CASSENSGGTQYF	TGTGCCAGCAGTGAAAATTCGGGGGGTACGCAGTATTTT
-	TRBV6-2/TRBV6-3	-	19	TRBJ2-3	CASSYSLTGVKRDTDTQYF	TGTGCCAGCAGTTACTCGCTGACGGGGGTAAAACGGGACACAGATACGCAGTATTTT
-	TRBV24-1	-	14	TRBJ2-2	CATSGWTPTGELFF	TGTGCCACCAGTGGGTGGACTCCCACCGGGGAGCTGTTTTTT
few	TRBV7-2	-	16	TRBJ2-1	CAHSPLPGRGSHEQFF	TGTGCCCACAGCCCCTTACCGGGACGGGGATCCCATGAGCAGTTCTTC
few	TRBV5-1	-	14	TRBJ1-4	CASSEFDRTEKLFF	TGCGCCAGCAGCGAGTTTGACAGGACGGAAAAACTGTTTTTT
many	TRBV29-1	-	10	TRBJ1-1	CSVRNTEAFF	TGCAGCGTGAGGAACACTGAAGCTTTCTTT
-	TRBV10-3	TRBD1	15	TRBJ1-5	CAISPGGYGNQPQHF	TGTGCCATCAGTCCAGGGGGCTATGGCAATCAGCCCCAGCATTTT
few	TRBV7-8	TRBD2	19	TRBJ2-2	CASSFHLLNRGGNTGELFF	TGTGCCAGCAGCTTTCACCTCCTTAATCGGGGGGGGAACACCGGGGAGCTGTTTTTT
-	TRBV30	-	14	TRBJ2-1	CAWSEGNPYNEQFF	TGTGCCTGGAGTGAGGGGAATCCCTACAATGAGCAGTTCTTC
many	TRBV3-1	TRBD1	15	TRBJ2-7	CASSIGQGATYEQYF	TGTGCCAGCAGCATCGGACAGGGGGCAACCTACGAGCAGTACTTC